This TCR beta chain derives from a study of T-cell reconstitution after alpha-beta-depleted transplantation in children. Preparation of the TCRbeta library was carried out with unique molecular identifiers. TCRdb recomputed calls from the PCR reads with MiXCR, one row per CDR3 protein. In the table there are 450,000 to 550,000 distinct CDR3 sequences, approximately 10% of which are singletons. This clonotype was sampled from a female patient between 2 and 15 years old who had a stem cell transplant for aplastic anemia, so the T cells may come from the graft donor. Sequenced material: PBMCs, mostly from graft donor cells, taken 180 days after TCRalphabeta/CD19-depleted stem cell transplant.

The CDR3: CASSTIGGPSVLTF. CDR3 DNA: TGTGCCAGCAGTACTATCGGGGGGCCCAGCGTCCTGACTTTC. V gene TRBV6-2 or TRBV6-3 combines with J gene TRBJ2-6, with a possible D match to TRBD2 (7 bases). Looked up from germline, CDR1 is MNHEY and CDR2 is SVGEGT. V lost 5 bases and J 12 bases, leaving 17 bases between the germline ends. The CDR3 consists of 14 residues.